A selection of T cell receptor beta chains follows, all from one sample in a study of CD8 T cells in ankylosing spondylitis. TCRdb passed the 5' RACE reads through MiXCR, listing each CDR3 protein once. The data show about 420,000 distinct CDR3 sequences, around 22% seen once. Sequencing input: blood, either unsorted or a sorted T cell fraction (not recorded which). The receptor set was obtained from a male donor with ankylosing spondylitis. CDR3s include the opening cysteine and the closing phenylalanine or tryptophan. Fields, in order: V gene, J gene, clone size, D gene, CDR3 DNA, CDR3 protein. A D gene is named only where the DNA matches it firmly. Clone size is given for some rows only: seen once, a few or many times, or a class if the clone is expanded.

>TRBV4-2|TRBJ1-5|-|-
TGTGCCAGCAGCCAAGATATCGTGGGGGAAGATAGCAATCAGCCCCAGCATTTT
CASSQDIVGEDSNQPQHF
>TRBV12-3/TRBV12-4|TRBJ1-5|-|-
TGTGCCAGCAGTCCCTCTTTTAGTCAGGCCCACCATTTT
CASSPSFSQAHHF
>TRBV10-3|TRBJ2-1|-|-
TGTGCCATCAAAGAGACGGCCGGTGATGAGCAGTTCTTC
CAIKETAGDEQFF
>TRBV29-1|TRBJ1-1|-|-
TGCAGCGTTTTGGACAGTATGAACACTGAAGCTTTCTTT
CSVLDSMNTEAFF
>TRBV7-2|TRBJ2-2|-|-
TGTGCCAGCAGCTTAGGACTTCCCACCGGGGAGCTGTTTTTT
CASSLGLPTGELFF
>TRBV5-5|TRBJ2-1|few|-
TGTGCCAGCAGCCTGACCGGGACTCCAACCGACTACAATGAGCAGTTCTTC
CASSLTGTPTDYNEQFF
>TRBV28|TRBJ2-6|few|-
TGTGCCAGCAGTTTAGGCCTCTCCCGACAGGTTGCAGCCAACGTCCTGACTTTC
CASSLGLSRQVAANVLTF
>TRBV25-1|TRBJ1-5|few|-
TGTGCCAGCAGTCAAAGGGAGGCTCAGCCCCAGCATTTT
CASSQREAQPQHF
>TRBV28|TRBJ1-5|-|TRBD1
TGTGCCAGCAGTTTATACAGGGGGCTAAATAGCAATCAGCCCCAGCATTTT
CASSLYRGLNSNQPQHF
>TRBV20-1|TRBJ2-7|once|TRBD2
TGCAGTTCTACAAGGGCGGGAGTTTCCGAGCAGTACTTC
CSSTRAGVSEQYF
>TRBV29-1|TRBJ2-5|few|-
TGCAGTGGCGCATGGGAGACCCAGTACTTC
CSGAWETQYF
>TRBV7-6|TRBJ2-1|-|TRBD1
TGTGCCAGCAGCTTAGCCGGCGGGACAGGGGACCATGAGCAGTTCTTC
CASSLAGGTGDHEQFF
>TRBV20-1|TRBJ1-1|-|-
TGCAGTGCGACCGTTCCTATCCTTATGAACACTGAAGCTTTCTTT
CSATVPILMNTEAFF
>TRBV7-9|TRBJ2-6|-|-
TGTGCCAGCAGCCGCGTCGGTGATTCAGGGGCCAACGTCCTGACTTTC
CASSRVGDSGANVLTF
>TRBV2|TRBJ2-2|-|-
TGTGCCAGCAGTGATGGTCCGTTACCGAACACCGGGGAGCTGTTTTTT
CASSDGPLPNTGELFF
>TRBV29-1|TRBJ2-3|few|-
TGCAGCGCCCCAAAGTTTACTAGCACAGATACGCAGTATTTT
CSAPKFTSTDTQYF
>TRBV28|TRBJ2-7|-|-
TGTGCCAGCAGTTTCACCAGGGCTCGGGTCGAGCAGTACTTC
CASSFTRARVEQYF
>TRBV20-1|TRBJ2-1|-|TRBD2
TGCAGTGCTCTACCCGGACTAGCGGGAGGCCGGGATGAGCAGTTCTTC
CSALPGLAGGRDEQFF
>TRBV19|TRBJ2-4|few|-
TGTGCCAGTAGTATCCGAATACGTCTTAGCTTC
CASSIRIRLSF
>TRBV2|TRBJ2-7|few|-
TGTGCCAGCAGTGGTTCAGGGATCTACGAGCAGTACTTC
CASSGSGIYEQYF
>TRBV5-1|TRBJ2-7|-|TRBD2
TGCGCCAGCAGCTTGCTAGCGGGAGTTCTATACGAGCAGTACTTC
CASSLLAGVLYEQYF
>TRBV5-8|TRBJ1-4|-|-
TGTGCCACCCAAGAGGGACTGATTAATGAAAAACTGTTTTTT
CATQEGLINEKLFF
>TRBV5-6|TRBJ2-3|-|TRBD1
TGTGCCAGCAGTCGGGACAGGGGGGCAGATACGCAGTATTTT
CASSRDRGADTQYF
>TRBV12-3/TRBV12-4|TRBJ2-7|many|-
TGTGCCAGCAGTCGGGACGGAGCCTACGAGCAGTACTTC
CASSRDGAYEQYF
>TRBV10-3|TRBJ1-2|-|-
TGTGCCATCAGTCCCAGTAAGGGAGACTATGGCTACACCTTC
CAISPSKGDYGYTF
>TRBV9|TRBJ1-1|few|-
TGTGCCAGCAGCGTAGTAGGGGGAGAGAACACTGAAGCTTTCTTT
CASSVVGGENTEAFF
>TRBV29-1|TRBJ2-1|few|TRBD2
TGCAGCGTTGCCCCCGGGACTAGCGGGTGGAGAGGCGTCTACAATGAGCAGTTCTTC
CSVAPGTSGWRGVYNEQFF
>TRBV4-2|TRBJ2-7|-|-
TGTGCCAGCAGCCAATATTGGGACTCCTACGAGCAGTACTTC
CASSQYWDSYEQYF
>TRBV21-1|TRBJ1-2|-|-
TGTGCCAGCAGCAAACAGTCTCCGGGCTACACCTTC
CASSKQSPGYTF
>TRBV5-1|TRBJ2-1|-|-
TGCGCCAGCAGCTGGCAGGGGACCCGTAGGGATGAGCAGTTCTTC
CASSWQGTRRDEQFF
>TRBV30|TRBJ2-6|many|-
TGTGCCTGGAGTTCGGAAAGAGGCCTCGTCCTGACTTTC
CAWSSERGLVLTF
>TRBV28|TRBJ1-2|-|TRBD1
TGTGCCAGCAGTCCCCGGACAGGGGGCGCCGGGTCCTATGGCTACACCTTC
CASSPRTGGAGSYGYTF
>TRBV7-3|TRBJ1-1|-|-
TGTGCCAGCAGTTCGACACTGAACACTGAAGCTTTCTTT
CASSSTLNTEAFF